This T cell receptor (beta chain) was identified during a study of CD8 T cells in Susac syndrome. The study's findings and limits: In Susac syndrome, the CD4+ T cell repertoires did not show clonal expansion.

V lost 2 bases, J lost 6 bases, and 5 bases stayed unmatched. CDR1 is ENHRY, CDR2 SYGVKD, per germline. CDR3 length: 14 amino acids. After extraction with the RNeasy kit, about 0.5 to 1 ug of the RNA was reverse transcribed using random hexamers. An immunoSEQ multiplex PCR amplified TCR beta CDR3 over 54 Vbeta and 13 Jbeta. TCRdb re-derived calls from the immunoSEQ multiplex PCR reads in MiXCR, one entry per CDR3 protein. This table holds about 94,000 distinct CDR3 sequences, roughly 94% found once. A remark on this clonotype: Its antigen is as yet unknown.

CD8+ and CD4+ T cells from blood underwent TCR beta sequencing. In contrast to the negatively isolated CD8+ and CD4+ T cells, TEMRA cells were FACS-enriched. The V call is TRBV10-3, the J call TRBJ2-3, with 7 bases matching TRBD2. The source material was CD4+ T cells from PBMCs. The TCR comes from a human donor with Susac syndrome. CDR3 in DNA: TGTGCCATCAGTGAGGCGGCGGGGGAGGATACGCAGTATTTT. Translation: CAISEAAGEDTQYF.